The T cell receptor beta chain under discussion was sequenced for a study of T cells in Graves' hyperthyroidism and ophthalmopathy. Study as a whole: Peripheral blood draws took place at initial diagnosis, ahead of any treatment.

Clinical Activity Scores of at least 3, NOSPECS grades of at least 4 and durations under 3 months characterized ophthalmopathy patients. Uncontrolled infection, other autoimmune disease, pregnancy or lactation led to exclusion. From RNA transcripts, TCR beta CDR3 regions were amplified. The HTBI primer set served for first-round RT-PCR of the TCR CDR3. TCRdb reprocessed the multiplex PCR reads with MiXCR, giving one entry per CDR3 protein. The sample contains 300,000 or so distinct CDR3 sequences, more than 15% of which appear only once. Notes on the study in general: A median around six months before onset, the model predicted ophthalmopathy.

Concerning this clonotype: The antigen is undetermined.

This receptor was obtained from a woman aged 60-75 years with Graves' ophthalmopathy. Source material: blood.

CDR3 residues: CASSLMGRENIQYF. CDR3 sequence (DNA): TGTGCCAGCAGTTTGATGGGACGGGAAAACATTCAGTACTTC. The chain uses TRBV12-3 or TRBV12-4 and TRBJ2-4; D might be TRBD1 or TRBD2, each matching 5 bases. The ends were cut back, 3 bases at V and 5 bases at J, with 11 bases in the middle. The CDR3 spans 14 residues.